These 26 T cell receptor beta chains share one sample of origin, sequenced in a study of blood T cell repertoires in COVID-19. The method was immunoSEQ multiplex PCR; TCRdb's version includes in-frame clones alone and lacks a portion of them. The data contain a few hundred thousand clones, 87% of them singletons. Sequenced input: peripheral blood. These receptor sequences come from a woman in her forties or fifties with acute or convalescent COVID-19.

The rearrangement links TRBV27 to TRBJ2-2; D gene unclear. CDR3 length: 14 amino acids. The germline V and J ends were trimmed by 0 bases and 6 bases, with 8 bases remaining between them. Per germline, CDR1 MNHEY and CDR2 SMNVEV (reference sequence). The CDR3, as DNA: TGTGCCAGCAGTTTATCCAGGAAGGCCGGGGAGCTGTTTTTT. This translates into CASSLSRKAGELFF.

The chain carries TRBV19 and TRBJ1-1; a possible D gene is TRBD1 (5 bases). The CDR3 is 14 amino acids. Germline loops: CDR1 LNHDA, CDR2 SQIVND (reference sequence). V was trimmed by 3 bases and J by 1 base, leaving 9 bases between them. CDR3 DNA sequence: TGTGCCAGTAGTATGTCGGGGGGGAACACTGAAGCTTTCTTT. This codes for CASSMSGGNTEAFF.

This clone was detected a few times. The rearrangement joins TRBV28 to TRBJ2-1; 8 bases are shared with TRBD2. The CDR3 totals 15 residues. Germline trimming cut 4 bases from V and 12 bases from J; bases unmatched to any gene: 14. The V gene's germline CDR1 is MDHEN and CDR2 SYDVKM. In DNA form, the CDR3 reads TGTGCCAGCAGTTCGTTTGGAGCGGGGGCTAAGTGGCAGTTCTTC. Protein product: CASSSFGAGAKWQFF.

This chain links TRBV27 with TRBJ2-1, with no clear D. The CDR3 consists of 13 residues. Germline V gene lookup returns CDR1 MNHEY and CDR2 SMNVEV (reference sequence). Trimming took 3 bases from V and 6 from J, leaving 9 bases between them. The chain's CDR3 is CASSLARGNEQFF. CDR3 nucleotide sequence: TGTGCCAGCAGTTTGGCTAGAGGCAATGAGCAGTTCTTC.

In this sample, this clone turned up once. The chain uses TRBV10-2 and TRBJ2-5, with 8 bases matching TRBD2. Germline V CDR1 and CDR2: WSHSY, SAAADI. The CDR3 loop spans 14 amino acids. V shed 6 bases and J 3 bases; nucleotides not matched to a gene: 6. The CDR3 region has the DNA TGCGCCAGCAGGCGAAGGCGGGGGGAAGAGACCCAGTACTTC. As protein: CASRRRRGEETQYF.

Only a few counts were recorded for this clone. This chain links TRBV28 with TRBJ2-7, with TRBD1 matching 7 bases. The germline gives CDR1 MDHEN, CDR2 SYDVKM. The CDR3 runs 14 residues. V lost 4 bases, J lost 3 bases, and 6 bases stayed unmatched. CDR3 protein: CASSSGGFFYEQYF. In DNA, the CDR3 is TGTGCCAGCAGTTCAGGGGGTTTTTTCTACGAGCAGTACTTC.

This rearrangement joins TRBV25-1 to TRBJ2-7, with 9 bases identical to TRBD2. This CDR3 region has 16 residues. J lost 3 bases, V lost 4 bases, and 10 bases had no gene match. CDR1 is MGHDK, CDR2 SYGVNS, per germline. CDR3 bases: TGTGCCAGCAGTGTTTCTATGGGACTAGCAAACTACGAGCAGTACTTC. Its protein product is CASSVSMGLANYEQYF.

This CDR3 reads CASSIGTSGTYEQYF. Written as DNA, the CDR3 is TGTGCCAGTAGTATAGGGACTAGCGGGACCTACGAGCAGTACTTC. The chain carries TRBV19 and TRBJ2-7, with 12 bases lining up with TRBD2. V shed 1 base and J 2 bases; nucleotides not matched to a gene: 0. Germline values: CDR1 LNHDA, CDR2 SQIVND (reference sequence). The CDR3 extends over 15 amino acids.

The chain combines TRBV6-5 with TRBJ2-2; weak D call: TRBD1 (5 bases). The CDR3 is 14 residues long. Germline lookup yields CDR1 MNHEY and CDR2 SVGAGI. The V and J ends lost 7 bases and 0 bases respectively, with 9 bases between them. In DNA, the CDR3 is TGTGCCAGCACGGACATCGCGAACACCGGGGAGCTGTTTTTT. Amino acid sequence: CASTDIANTGELFF.

This CDR3 is CASSVQGNQETQYF. Written as DNA, the CDR3 is TGTGCCAGTAGTGTCCAGGGGAACCAAGAGACCCAGTACTTC. The V call is TRBV19, the J call TRBJ2-5; perhaps TRBD1 as D (6 bases). Trimming removed 5 bases at V and 0 bases at J, with 10 bases between. The CDR3 runs to 14 residues. Germline CDR1 and CDR2: LNHDA and SQIVND (reference sequence).

The V and J genes are TRBV19 and TRBJ1-4; 7 positions agree with TRBD1. The CDR3 loop spans 16 amino acids. Unmatched junction bases numbered 8, after V lost 7 bases and J lost 0 bases. Germline V CDR1 and CDR2: LNHDA, SQIVND (reference sequence). CDR3 region: CASKGATGATNEKLFF. CDR3 coding DNA: TGTGCCAGTAAGGGGGCTACAGGGGCAACTAATGAAAAACTGTTTTTT.

This clone turned up a few times. The chain combines TRBV18 with TRBJ1-1, with D possibly matching TRBD1 (5 bases). This CDR3 contains 15 residues. V was trimmed by 3 bases and J by 7 bases, leaving 18 bases between them. Germline CDR1 and CDR2: KGHSH and LQKENI. CDR3 sequence reads: CASSPWGKGHVEAFF. The CDR3 nucleotides read TGTGCCAGCTCACCGTGGGGAAAAGGACACGTTGAAGCTTTCTTT.

In its sample, this clone was seen once. The J gene is TRBJ2-1, the V gene TRBV18; 8 bases are shared with TRBD2. The J segment lost 5 bases and the V segment lost 3 bases, leaving 12 bases of the junction unmatched. Germline loops: CDR1 KGHSH, CDR2 LQKENI. This CDR3 spans 17 amino acids. CDR3 nucleotide sequence: TGTGCCAGCTCACCGGGAGGACTAGCAGGGGTGAACAATGAGCAGTTCTTC. It codes for CASSPGGLAGVNNEQFF.

The chain carries TRBV19 and TRBJ2-2; maybe TRBD1 (6 bases). V lost 5 bases, J lost 4 bases, and 14 bases lay in between. CDR3 size: 15 residues. CDR1 LNHDA and CDR2 SQIVND come from the germline V gene (reference sequence). Written as DNA, the CDR3 is TGTGCCAGTAGTCGGGCAGGGGTGGTCACCGGGGAGCTGTTTTTT. Protein sequence: CASSRAGVVTGELFF. The variable domain in full, with the rest retrieved from reference TRBV19 and TRBJ2-2, is DGGITQSPKYLFRKEGQNVTLSCEQNLNHDAMYWYRQDPGQGLRLIYYSQIVNDFQKGDIAEGYSVSREKKESFPLTVTSAQKNPTAFYLCASSRAGVVTGELFFGEGSRLTVL.

CDR3 amino acids: CASSQLTSGSYEQYF. The CDR3 nucleotides are TGCGCCAGCAGCCAACTGACTAGCGGCTCCTACGAGCAGTACTTC. This sequence joins TRBV4-3 and TRBJ2-7; 9 nucleotides align to TRBD2. CDR1 and CDR2 (germline): LGHNA, YSLEER. V shed 2 bases, J shed 0 bases, and the junction held 2 bases outside the gene matches. The CDR3 extends over 15 amino acids.

This clone was detected only a few times. This chain links TRBV9 with TRBJ2-7; D perhaps matches TRBD2 (5 bases). V was shortened by 3 bases and J by 0 bases, with 10 bases between the two germline ends. The CDR3 totals 14 residues. The germline CDR1 and CDR2 sequences are SGDLS and YYNGEE. The CDR3 DNA reads TGTGCCAGCAGCGCGAGGGCGAGCTCCTACGAGCAGTACTTC. Protein sequence: CASSARASSYEQYF.

The chain has TRBV27 and TRBJ2-1; 13 positions match TRBD2. V was clipped by 0 bases and J by 8 bases; unmatched bases: 7. The germline V gene encodes CDR1 MNHEY and CDR2 SMNVEV (reference sequence). This CDR3 region has 17 residues. CDR3 amino acids: CASSLSGLAGDTYEQFF. DNA for the CDR3: TGTGCCAGCAGTTTATCCGGACTAGCGGGAGATACCTATGAGCAGTTCTTC.

The chain uses TRBV5-4 and TRBJ2-3, with TRBD1 as a possible D gene (5 bases). Trimming removed 1 base at V and 0 bases at J, with 9 bases between. The CDR3 extends over 15 amino acids. The V gene's germline CDR1 is SGHNT and CDR2 YYREEE (reference sequence). The CDR3 nucleotides read TGTGCCAGCAGCTTGAGTAGACAGAGCACAGATACGCAGTATTTT. Protein sequence: CASSLSRQSTDTQYF.

This chain connects TRBV27 to TRBJ1-5; the D gene is possibly TRBD1 (5 bases). Per germline, CDR1 MNHEY and CDR2 SMNVEV (reference sequence). The CDR3 is 19 amino acids. Trimming pared 5 bases from V and 0 bases from J, leaving 23 bases between. The DNA for the CDR3 is TGTGCCAGCAGTCCCCGATGGCAGGGTAGGCCCTATAGCAATCAGCCCCAGCATTTT. It encodes CASSPRWQGRPYSNQPQHF.

The chain couples TRBV24-1 to TRBJ2-3, with unresolved D. The ends were cut back, 6 bases at V and 0 bases at J, with 15 bases in the middle. The length of the CDR3 is 16 residues. The germline gives CDR1 KGHDR, CDR2 SFDVKD. For the CDR3, the DNA is TGTGCCACCAGTACCCCAGGCAGAAGTAGCACAGATACGCAGTATTTT. This sequence encodes CATSTPGRSSTDTQYF.

This chain joins TRBV7-6 and TRBJ2-2; TRBD2 aligns across 9 bases. V trimming: 1 base; J trimming: 0 bases; junction bases outside the gene matches: 3. CDR1 is SGHVS and CDR2 is FNYEAQ in the germline V gene. The CDR3 sequence is 17 residues long. CDR3 bases: TGTGCCAGCAGCTTAGAGGCTAGCGGGGCGAACACCGGGGAGCTGTTTTTT. Translated, it gives CASSLEASGANTGELFF.

The rearrangement links TRBV4-3 to TRBJ1-5, with D tentatively TRBD1 (6 bases). CDR3 length equals 16 residues. V lost 0 bases, J lost 5 bases, and 14 bases lay in between. Germline CDR1 is LGHNA and CDR2 is YSLEER. CDR3 sequence (DNA): TGCGCCAGCAGCCAAGATAATGGGGGCGCGTATCAGCCCCAGCATTTT. It is translated as CASSQDNGGAYQPQHF.

V is TRBV2 and J is TRBJ2-2, with 11 positions matching TRBD1. Germline CDR1 is SNHLY and CDR2 is FYNNEI. The CDR3 length is 14 residues. J gave up 8 bases and V 8 bases, and 7 bases lay outside the gene matches. CDR3 in amino acids: CASGGQGAGGELFF. For the CDR3, the DNA is TGTGCCAGCGGAGGACAGGGGGCAGGTGGGGAGCTGTTTTTT.

This chain connects TRBV24-1 to TRBJ2-1; 12 bases line up with TRBD2. V lost 4 bases to trimming and J lost 0 bases; unmatched junction nucleotides: 3. The CDR3 length is 17 residues. From germline, CDR1 is KGHDR and CDR2 SFDVKD. CDR3 nucleotides: TGTGCCACCAGTGAGGCTAGCGGGAGGGCCTCCTACAATGAGCAGTTCTTC. This sequence encodes CATSEASGRASYNEQFF.

V usage is TRBV3-1 (or the pseudogene TRBV3-2) and J usage is TRBJ2-7, with D possibly TRBD1 on 6 matching bases. Per germline, CDR1 LGHDT and CDR2 YNNKEL (reference sequence). V lost 7 bases and J 3 bases, leaving 13 bases between the germline ends. The CDR3 has 13 residues. The CDR3 sequence: CASNFGGGYEQYF. DNA for the CDR3: TGTGCCAGCAATTTTGGGGGCGGCTACGAGCAGTACTTC.

The rearrangement uses TRBV7-6 and TRBJ2-7; D possibly corresponds to TRBD2 (5 bases). This CDR3 is built from 15 residues. V was cut by 2 bases and J by 2 bases, with 13 bases left in between. In germline, CDR1 is SGHVS, CDR2 FNYEAQ. CDR3 protein: CASSLYGNQPYEQYF. CDR3 DNA: TGTGCCAGCAGCTTATACGGGAACCAACCCTACGAGCAGTACTTC.